The clone carrying this TCR beta chain was counted once. The V segment lost 3 bases and the J segment 7 bases; nucleotides outside the gene matches: 11. Per germline, CDR1 MGHRA and CDR2 YSYEKL. There are 16 residues in the CDR3. The sample is drawn from a study of blood T cell repertoires in COVID-19. Overall study context: Acute-phase and convalescent COVID-19 samples originated in the United States, Italy and Spain. Nucleic acid was either cDNA or gDNA, and it came from T cells, B-cell-depleted T cells, or PBMCs.

Seattle's cohort entered during active infection and was followed longitudinally. Original processing notes: For nucleated cells, counts were estimated from reference gene primer amplification. The protocol was immunoSEQ multiplex PCR, while the TCRdb copy is restricted to in-frame clones and leaves out a portion. V and J calls and clone size are as listed in that table; D and trimming were resolved from the DNA. This repertoire shows about 200,000 clones, 75% to 85% found once; its top ten account for approximately 5.2%. Sequencing used peripheral blood. The sequence derives from a woman in her sixties or seventies with COVID-19, enrolled during active disease. This chain joins TRBV4-1 and TRBJ2-3, with 9 nucleotides matching TRBD1. For the CDR3, the DNA is TGCGCCAGCAGCCACCTACCGGGACAGGGTATCCATACGCAGTATTTT. The encoded protein is CASSHLPGQGIHTQYF.